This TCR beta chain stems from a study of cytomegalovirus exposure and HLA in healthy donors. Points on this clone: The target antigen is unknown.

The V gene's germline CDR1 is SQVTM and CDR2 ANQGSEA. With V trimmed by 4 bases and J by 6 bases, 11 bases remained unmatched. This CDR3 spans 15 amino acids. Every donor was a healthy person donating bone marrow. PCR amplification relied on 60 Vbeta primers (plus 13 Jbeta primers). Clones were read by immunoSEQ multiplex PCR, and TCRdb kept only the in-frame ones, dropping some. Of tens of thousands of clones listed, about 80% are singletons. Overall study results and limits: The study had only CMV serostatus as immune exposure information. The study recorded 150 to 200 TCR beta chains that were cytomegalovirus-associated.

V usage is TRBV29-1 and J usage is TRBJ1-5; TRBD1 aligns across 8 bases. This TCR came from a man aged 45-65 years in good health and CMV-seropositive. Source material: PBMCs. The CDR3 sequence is CSVVWAQGGGQPQHF. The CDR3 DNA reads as TGCAGCGTTGTATGGGCACAGGGGGGAGGTCAGCCCCAGCATTTT.